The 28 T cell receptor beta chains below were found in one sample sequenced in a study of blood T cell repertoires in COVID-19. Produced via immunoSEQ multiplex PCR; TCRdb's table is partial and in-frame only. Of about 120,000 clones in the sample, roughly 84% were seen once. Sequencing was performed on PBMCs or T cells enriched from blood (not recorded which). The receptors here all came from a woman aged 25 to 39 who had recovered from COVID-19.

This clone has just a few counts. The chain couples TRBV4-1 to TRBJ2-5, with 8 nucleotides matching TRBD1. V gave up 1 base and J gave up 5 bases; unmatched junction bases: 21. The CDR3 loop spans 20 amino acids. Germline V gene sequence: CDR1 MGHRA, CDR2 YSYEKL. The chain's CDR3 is CASSQGGWRQGAGIGETQYF. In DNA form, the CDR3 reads TGCGCCAGCAGCCAAGGAGGGTGGCGGCAGGGGGCCGGTATTGGGGAGACCCAGTACTTC.

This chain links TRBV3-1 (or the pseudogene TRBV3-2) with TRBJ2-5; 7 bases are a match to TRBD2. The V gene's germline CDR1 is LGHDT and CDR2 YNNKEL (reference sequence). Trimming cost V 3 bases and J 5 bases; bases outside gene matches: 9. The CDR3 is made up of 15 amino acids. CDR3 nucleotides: TGTGCCAGCAGCCACCAAGCGGGGAGGGAGGAGACCCAGTACTTC. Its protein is CASSHQAGREETQYF.

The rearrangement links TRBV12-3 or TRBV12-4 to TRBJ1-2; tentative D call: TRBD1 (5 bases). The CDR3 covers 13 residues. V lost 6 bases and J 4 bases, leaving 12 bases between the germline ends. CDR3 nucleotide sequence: TGTGCCAGCAGCAGGGAGGGATCCTATGGCTACACCTTC. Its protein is CASSREGSYGYTF.

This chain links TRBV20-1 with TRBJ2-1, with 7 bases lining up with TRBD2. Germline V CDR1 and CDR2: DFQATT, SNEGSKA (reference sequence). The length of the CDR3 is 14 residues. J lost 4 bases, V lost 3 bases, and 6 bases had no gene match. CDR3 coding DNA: TGCAGTGCTAGTGTTCTAGCGGATTACAATGAGCAGTTCTTC. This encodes CSASVLADYNEQFF.

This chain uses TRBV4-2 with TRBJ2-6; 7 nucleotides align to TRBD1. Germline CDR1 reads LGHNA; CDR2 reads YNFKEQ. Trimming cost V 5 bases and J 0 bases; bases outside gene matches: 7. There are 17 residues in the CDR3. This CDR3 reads CASSKPGQISGANVLTF. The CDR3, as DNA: TGTGCCAGCAGCAAACCGGGACAGATCTCTGGGGCCAACGTCCTGACTTTC.

CDR3 loop: CASSLTTSGSIYEQYF. CDR3 nucleotides: TGTGCCAGCAGCTTAACTACTAGCGGGAGTATATACGAGCAGTACTTC. The chain carries TRBV11-1 and TRBJ2-7, with TRBD2 matching over 11 bases. The CDR3 has 16 amino acids. Trimming at V came to 2 bases and at J to 4 bases, leaving 7 bases not matched to a gene. The germline V gene has CDR1 SGHAT and CDR2 FQDESV (reference sequence). Complete variable domain (other parts from reference TRBV11-1 and TRBJ2-7): EAEVAQSPRYKITEKSQAVAFWCDPISGHATLYWYRQILGQGPELLVQFQDESVVDDSQLPKDRFSAERLKGVDSTLKIQPAELGDSAMYLCASSLTTSGSIYEQYFGPGTRLTVT.

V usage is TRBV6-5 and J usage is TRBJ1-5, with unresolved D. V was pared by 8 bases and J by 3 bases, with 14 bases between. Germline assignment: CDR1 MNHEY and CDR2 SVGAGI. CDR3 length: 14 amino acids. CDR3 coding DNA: TGTGCCAGCGGTCCCAGCGGGAACAATCAGCCCCAGCATTTT. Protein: CASGPSGNNQPQHF.

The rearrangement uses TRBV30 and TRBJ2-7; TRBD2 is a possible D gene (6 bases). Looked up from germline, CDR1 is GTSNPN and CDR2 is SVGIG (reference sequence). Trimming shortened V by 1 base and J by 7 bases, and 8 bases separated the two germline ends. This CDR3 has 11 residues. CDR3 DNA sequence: TGTGCCTGGAGTGGGAGGGAGGAGCAGTACTTC. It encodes CAWSGREEQYF.

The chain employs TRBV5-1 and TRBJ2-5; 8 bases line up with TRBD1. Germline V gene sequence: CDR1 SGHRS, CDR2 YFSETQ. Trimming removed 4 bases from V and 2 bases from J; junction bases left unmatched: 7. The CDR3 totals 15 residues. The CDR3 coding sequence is TGCGCCAGCAGCCTGGCCAGGGGGCGACAAGAGACCCAGTACTTC. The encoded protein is CASSLARGRQETQYF.

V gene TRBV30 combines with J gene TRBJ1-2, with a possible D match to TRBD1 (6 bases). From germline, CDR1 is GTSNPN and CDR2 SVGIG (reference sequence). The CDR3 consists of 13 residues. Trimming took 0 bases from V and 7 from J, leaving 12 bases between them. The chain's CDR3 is CAWSVQGGGGYTF. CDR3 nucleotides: TGTGCCTGGAGTGTACAGGGCGGGGGTGGCTACACCTTC. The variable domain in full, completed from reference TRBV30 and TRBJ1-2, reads SQTIHQWPATLVQPVGSPLSLECTVEGTSNPNLYWYRQAAGRGLQLLFYSVGIGQISSEVPQNLSASRPQDRQFILSSKKLLLSDSGFYLCAWSVQGGGGYTFGSGTRLTVV.

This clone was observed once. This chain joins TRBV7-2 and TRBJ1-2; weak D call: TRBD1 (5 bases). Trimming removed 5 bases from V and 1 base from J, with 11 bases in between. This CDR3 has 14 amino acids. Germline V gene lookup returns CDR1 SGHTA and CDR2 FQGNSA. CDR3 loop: CASSIDQGNYGYTF. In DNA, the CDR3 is TGTGCCAGCAGCATAGACCAGGGTAACTATGGCTACACCTTC. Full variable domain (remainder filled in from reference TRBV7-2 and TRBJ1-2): GAGVSQSPSNKVTEKGKDVELRCDPISGHTALYWYRQSLGQGLEFLIYFQGNSAPDKSGLPSDRFSAERTGGSVSTLTIQRTQQEDSAVYLCASSIDQGNYGYTFGSGTRLTVV.

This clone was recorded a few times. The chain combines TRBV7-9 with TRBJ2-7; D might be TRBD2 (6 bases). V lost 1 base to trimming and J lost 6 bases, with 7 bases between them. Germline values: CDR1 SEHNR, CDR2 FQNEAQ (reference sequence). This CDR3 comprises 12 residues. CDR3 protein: CASSLGRVEQYF. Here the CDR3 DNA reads TGTGCCAGCAGCTTAGGGAGGGTCGAGCAGTACTTC.

Written as DNA, the CDR3 is TGTGCCACCCGACAGGGGGGTGGCAATCAGCCCCAGCATTTT. It encodes CATRQGGGNQPQHF. The chain links TRBV19 to TRBJ1-5; 9 nucleotides line up with TRBD1. The length of the CDR3 is 14 residues. Germline V gene data show CDR1 as LNHDA and CDR2 as SQIVND (reference sequence). J was trimmed by 2 bases and V by 10 bases; bases with no gene match: 6.

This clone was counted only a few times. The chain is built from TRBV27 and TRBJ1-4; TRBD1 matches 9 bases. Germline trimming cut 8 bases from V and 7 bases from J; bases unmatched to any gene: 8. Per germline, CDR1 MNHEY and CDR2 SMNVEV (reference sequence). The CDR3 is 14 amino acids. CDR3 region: CASSYRGLVEKLFF. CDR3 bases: TGTGCCAGCTCATACAGGGGGCTCGTTGAAAAACTGTTTTTT.

In nucleotides, the CDR3 is TGTGCCAGCAGCTCGCACCCTAGCGGGAGAGGACATGAGCAGTTCTTC. Its translation: CASSSHPSGRGHEQFF. The genes are TRBV2 and TRBJ2-1; TRBD2 aligns across 10 bases. V lost 6 bases and J lost 8; bases outside the gene matches: 13. CDR1 is SNHLY, CDR2 FYNNEI, per germline. CDR3 length equals 16 residues.

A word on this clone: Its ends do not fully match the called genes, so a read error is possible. DNA for the CDR3: TGTGCCAGCACCTTTAGATCGGCGGGCGCCCTTGGGGTCTTC. This translates into CASTFRSAGALGVF. The V and J genes are TRBV7-8 and TRBJ2-1; a possible D gene is TRBD2 (5 bases). CDR3 length: 14 residues. Germline lookup yields CDR1 SGHVS and CDR2 FQNEAQ.

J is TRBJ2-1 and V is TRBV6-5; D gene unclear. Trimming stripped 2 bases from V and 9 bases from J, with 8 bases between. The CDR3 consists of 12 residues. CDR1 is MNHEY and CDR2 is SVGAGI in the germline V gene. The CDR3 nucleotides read TGTGCCAGCAGTTACGCGGCCAGTGAGCAGTTCTTC. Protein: CASSYAASEQFF.

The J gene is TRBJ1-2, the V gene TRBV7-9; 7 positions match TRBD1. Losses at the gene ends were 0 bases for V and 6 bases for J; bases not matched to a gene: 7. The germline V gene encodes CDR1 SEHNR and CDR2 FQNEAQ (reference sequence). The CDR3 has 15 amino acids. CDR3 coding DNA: TGTGCCAGCAGCTTAGCCGGGACAGCTGCGGATGGCTACACCTTC. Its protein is CASSLAGTAADGYTF.

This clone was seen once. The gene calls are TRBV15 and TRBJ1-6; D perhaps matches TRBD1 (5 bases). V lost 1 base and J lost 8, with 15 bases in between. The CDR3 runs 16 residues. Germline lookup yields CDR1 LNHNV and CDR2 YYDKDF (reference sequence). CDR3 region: CATSRAFAGLDSPLHF. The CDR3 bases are TGTGCCACCAGCAGAGCATTCGCAGGGTTGGATTCACCCCTCCACTTT.

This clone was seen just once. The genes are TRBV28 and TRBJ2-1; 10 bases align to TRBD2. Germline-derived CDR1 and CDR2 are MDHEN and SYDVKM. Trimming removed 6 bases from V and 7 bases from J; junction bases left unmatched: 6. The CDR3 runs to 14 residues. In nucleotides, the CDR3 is TGTGCCAGCAGCCCTAGCGGGAGAGGGAATGAGCAGTTCTTC. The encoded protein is CASSPSGRGNEQFF.

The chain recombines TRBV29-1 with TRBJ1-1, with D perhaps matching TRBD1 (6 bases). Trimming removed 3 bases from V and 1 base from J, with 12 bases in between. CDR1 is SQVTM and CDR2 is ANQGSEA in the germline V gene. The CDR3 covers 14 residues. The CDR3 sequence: CSVDRGSPNTEAFF. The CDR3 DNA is TGCAGCGTTGATAGGGGGTCCCCGAACACTGAAGCTTTCTTT.

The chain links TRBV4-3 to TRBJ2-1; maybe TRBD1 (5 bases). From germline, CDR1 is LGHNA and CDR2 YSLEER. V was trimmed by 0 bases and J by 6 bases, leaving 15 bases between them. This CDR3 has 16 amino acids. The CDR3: CASSQEAQGVFNEQFF. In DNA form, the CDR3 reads TGCGCCAGCAGCCAAGAAGCCCAGGGCGTGTTCAATGAGCAGTTCTTC.

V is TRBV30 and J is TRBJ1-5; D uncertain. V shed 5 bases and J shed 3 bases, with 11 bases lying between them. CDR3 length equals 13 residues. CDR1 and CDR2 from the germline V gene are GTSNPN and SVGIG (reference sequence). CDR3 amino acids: CAWFDTTNQPQHF. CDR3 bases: TGTGCCTGGTTCGACACCACCAATCAGCCCCAGCATTTT.

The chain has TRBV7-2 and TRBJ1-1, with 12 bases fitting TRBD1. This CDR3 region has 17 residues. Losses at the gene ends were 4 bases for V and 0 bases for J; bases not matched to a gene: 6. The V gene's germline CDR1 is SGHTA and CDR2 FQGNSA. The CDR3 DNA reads TGTGCCAGCAGCTCCGGGACAGGGGGCCGCATGAACACTGAAGCTTTCTTT. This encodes CASSSGTGGRMNTEAFF. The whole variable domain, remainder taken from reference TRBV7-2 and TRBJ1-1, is GAGVSQSPSNKVTEKGKDVELRCDPISGHTALYWYRQSLGQGLEFLIYFQGNSAPDKSGLPSDRFSAERTGGSVSTLTIQRTQQEDSAVYLCASSSGTGGRMNTEAFFGQGTRLTVV.

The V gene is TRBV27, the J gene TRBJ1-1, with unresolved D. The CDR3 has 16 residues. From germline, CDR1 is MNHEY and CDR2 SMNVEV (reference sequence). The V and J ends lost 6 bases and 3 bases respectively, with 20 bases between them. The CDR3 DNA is TGTGCCAGCAGAACGGCGGGGAAAGGGATGGACACTGAAGCTTTCTTT. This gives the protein CASRTAGKGMDTEAFF.

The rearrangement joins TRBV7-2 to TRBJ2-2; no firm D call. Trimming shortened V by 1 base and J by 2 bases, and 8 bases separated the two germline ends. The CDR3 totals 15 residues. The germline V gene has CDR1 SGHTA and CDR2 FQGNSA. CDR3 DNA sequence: TGTGCCAGCAGCTTAGTCCCCCTTAACACCGGGGAGCTGTTTTTT. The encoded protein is CASSLVPLNTGELFF.

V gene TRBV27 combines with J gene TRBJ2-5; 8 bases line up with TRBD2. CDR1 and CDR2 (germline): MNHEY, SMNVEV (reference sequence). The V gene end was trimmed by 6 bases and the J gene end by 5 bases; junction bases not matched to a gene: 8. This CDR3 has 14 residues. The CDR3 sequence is CASSRAGVRETQYF. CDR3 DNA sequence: TGTGCCAGCAGCCGAGCGGGAGTAAGGGAGACCCAGTACTTC.

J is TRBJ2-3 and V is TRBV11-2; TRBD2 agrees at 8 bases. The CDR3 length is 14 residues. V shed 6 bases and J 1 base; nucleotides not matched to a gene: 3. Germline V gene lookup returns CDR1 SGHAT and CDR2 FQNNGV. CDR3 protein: CASRISGGTDTQYF. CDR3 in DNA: TGTGCCAGCAGAATTAGCGGGGGCACAGATACGCAGTATTTT.